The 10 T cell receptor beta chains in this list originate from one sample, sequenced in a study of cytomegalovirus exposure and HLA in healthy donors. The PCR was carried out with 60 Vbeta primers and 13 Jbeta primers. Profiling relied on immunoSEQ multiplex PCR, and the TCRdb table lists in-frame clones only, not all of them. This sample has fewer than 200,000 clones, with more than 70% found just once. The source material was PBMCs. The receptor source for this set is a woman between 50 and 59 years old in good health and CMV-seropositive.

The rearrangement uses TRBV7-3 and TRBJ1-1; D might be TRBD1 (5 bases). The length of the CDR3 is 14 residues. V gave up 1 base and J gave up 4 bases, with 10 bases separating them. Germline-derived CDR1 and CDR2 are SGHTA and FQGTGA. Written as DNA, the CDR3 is TGTGCCAGCAGCTTAATGGCCCAGGGCACTGAAGCTTTCTTT. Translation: CASSLMAQGTEAFF.

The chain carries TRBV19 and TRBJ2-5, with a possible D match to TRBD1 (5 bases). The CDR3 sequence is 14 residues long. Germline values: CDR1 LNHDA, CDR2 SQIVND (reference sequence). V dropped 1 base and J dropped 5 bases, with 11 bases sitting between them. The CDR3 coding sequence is TGTGCCAGTAGTATAGCGTCAAAGGGGGAGACCCAGTACTTC. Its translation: CASSIASKGETQYF.

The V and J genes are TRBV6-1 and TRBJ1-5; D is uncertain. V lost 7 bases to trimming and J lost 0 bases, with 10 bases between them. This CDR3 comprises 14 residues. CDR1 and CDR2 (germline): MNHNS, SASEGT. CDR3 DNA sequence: TGTGCCAGCACTGGAGGGATTAGCAATCAGCCCCAGCATTTT. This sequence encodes CASTGGISNQPQHF.

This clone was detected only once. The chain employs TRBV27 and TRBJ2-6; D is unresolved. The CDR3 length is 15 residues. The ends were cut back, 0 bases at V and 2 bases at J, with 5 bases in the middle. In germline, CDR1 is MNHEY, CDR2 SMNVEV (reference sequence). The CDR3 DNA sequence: TGTGCCAGCAGTTTATCCCGTCCTGGGGCCAACGTCCTGACTTTC. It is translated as CASSLSRPGANVLTF.

CDR3 in amino acids: CASSSTAGATDTQYF. CDR3 coding DNA: TGTGCCAGTAGTAGCACAGCGGGGGCCACAGATACGCAGTATTTT. The genes are TRBV19 and TRBJ2-3, with TRBD2 identical over 8 bases. Germline V gives CDR1 LNHDA, CDR2 SQIVND (reference sequence). The CDR3 runs 15 residues. Germline trimming cut 4 bases from V and 2 bases from J; bases unmatched to any gene: 5.

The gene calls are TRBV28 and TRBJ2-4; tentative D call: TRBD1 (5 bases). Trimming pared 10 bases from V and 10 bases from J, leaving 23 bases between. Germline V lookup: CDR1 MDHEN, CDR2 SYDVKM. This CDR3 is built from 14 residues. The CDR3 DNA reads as TGTGCCACCCGACCAGGGCCGGGCCACGGAATTCAGTACTTC. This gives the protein CATRPGPGHGIQYF.

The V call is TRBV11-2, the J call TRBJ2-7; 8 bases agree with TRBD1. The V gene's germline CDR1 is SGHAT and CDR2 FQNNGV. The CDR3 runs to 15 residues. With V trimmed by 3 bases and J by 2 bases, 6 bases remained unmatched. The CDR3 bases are TGTGCCAGCAGCTTCGGACAGGGAAATACCTACGAGCAGTACTTC. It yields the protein CASSFGQGNTYEQYF.

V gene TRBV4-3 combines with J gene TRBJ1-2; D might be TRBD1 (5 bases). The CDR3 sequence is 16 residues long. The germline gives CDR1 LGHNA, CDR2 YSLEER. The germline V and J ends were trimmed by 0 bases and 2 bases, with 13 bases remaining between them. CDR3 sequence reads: CASSQDRIGANYGYTF. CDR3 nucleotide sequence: TGCGCCAGCAGCCAAGACCGGATAGGGGCAAACTATGGCTACACCTTC.

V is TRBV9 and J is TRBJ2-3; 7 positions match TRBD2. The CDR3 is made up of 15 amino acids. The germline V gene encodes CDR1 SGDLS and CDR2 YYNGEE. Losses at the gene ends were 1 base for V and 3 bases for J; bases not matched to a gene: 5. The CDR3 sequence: CASSVILGGTDTQYF. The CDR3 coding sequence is TGTGCCAGCAGCGTAATCCTGGGAGGGACAGATACGCAGTATTTT. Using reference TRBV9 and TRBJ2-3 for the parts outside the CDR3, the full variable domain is DSGVTQTPKHLITATGQRVTLRCSPRSGDLSVYWYQQSLDQGLQFLIQYYNGEERAKGNILERFSAQQFPDLHSELNLSSLELGDSALYFCASSVILGGTDTQYFGPGTRLTVL.

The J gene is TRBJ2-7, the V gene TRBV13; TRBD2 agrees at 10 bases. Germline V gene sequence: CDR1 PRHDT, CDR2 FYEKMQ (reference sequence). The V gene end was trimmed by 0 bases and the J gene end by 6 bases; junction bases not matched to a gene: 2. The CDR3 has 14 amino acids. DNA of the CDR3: TGTGCCAGCAGCTTAGGGCTAGCGGGAGTCGAGCAGTACTTC. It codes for CASSLGLAGVEQYF.